A selection of T cell receptor beta chains follows, all from one sample in a study of technical replicates of blood from a handful of donors. Produced via immunoSEQ multiplex PCR; TCRdb's table is partial and in-frame only. The sample yields about 66,000 clones, approximately 90% seen once. Sequenced material: PBMCs. The receptors originated from a human donor in good health. Some clones in this sample may be carry-over from other donors' samples. CDR3s include the opening cysteine and the closing phenylalanine or tryptophan. Fields, in order: J gene, D gene, V gene, clone size, CDR3 DNA, CDR3 protein. D genes are given only for firm matches. Size values are once, few and many counts, or a class for expanded clones, and some rows have none.

TRBJ2-5 NA TRBV5-1 few TGCGCCAGCAGCTTGGCCTCACTAGAAGAGACCCAGTACTTC CASSLASLEETQYF
TRBJ2-7 NA TRBV30 NA TGTGCCTGGAGTGGGCCCCGTGCTTATTATTACGAGCAGTACTTC CAWSGPRAYYYEQYF
TRBJ1-6 TRBD1 TRBV4-3 NA TGCGCCAGCAGCCAAGAGCAGGGACAGGGGGCCGGGAATTCACCCCTCCACTTT CASSQEQGQGAGNSPLHF
TRBJ2-4 TRBD2 TRBV6-1 NA TGTGCCAGCAGTGAATCTAGCGGGGGCCCCGGGTCCAAAAACATTCAGTACTTC CASSESSGGPGSKNIQYF
TRBJ1-3 TRBD1 TRBV18 NA TGTGCCAGCTCGCCACAGGGGGCGACTGGAAACACCATATATTTT CASSPQGATGNTIYF
TRBJ2-3 TRBD2 TRBV6-4 NA TGTGCCAGCAGTGACTCGGCGGGGGGGCTCCCAGATACGCAGTATTTT CASSDSAGGLPDTQYF
TRBJ2-1 NA TRBV7-2 NA TGTGCCAGCAGCCCTTACTTGTACAATGAGCAGTTCTTC CASSPYLYNEQFF
TRBJ1-5 NA TRBV18 NA TGTGCCAGCTCCGACCGCAGGATCAATCAGCCCCAGCATTTT CASSDRRINQPQHF
TRBJ2-7 NA TRBV4-3 NA TGCGCCAGCAGCGTCGAGGGGGTGTCCCACGAGCAGTACTTC CASSVEGVSHEQYF
TRBJ1-1 NA TRBV6-5 NA TGTGCCAGCAGGGCACAGGGAAACACTGAAGCTTTCTTT CASRAQGNTEAFF
TRBJ2-5 NA TRBV7-7 NA TGTGCCAGCAGCTTAGATGTCCTAGGGAGAGAGACCCAGTACTTC CASSLDVLGRETQYF
TRBJ1-1 TRBD1 TRBV6-5 once TGTGCCAGCAGGCAACAGGGGACGAACACTGAAGCTTTCTTT CASRQQGTNTEAFF
TRBJ2-5 TRBD2 TRBV5-6 once TGTGCCAGCAGCAGACTAGCGGGGAGGCCTGGGACCCAGTACTTC CASSRLAGRPGTQYF
TRBJ1-6 TRBD1 TRBV7-9 NA TGTGCCAGCAGCCCGACGGACAGGGTCTATAATTCACCCCTCCACTTT CASSPTDRVYNSPLHF
TRBJ2-1 TRBD2 TRBV2 NA TGTGCCAGCAGTGAATTTAGCGGGGGGGGCAATGAGCAGTTCTTC CASSEFSGGGNEQFF
TRBJ1-1 NA TRBV27 NA TGTGCCAGCAGCGGTAAGGAAATAACACGAACGAGCAGGGCCACTGAAGCTTTCTTT CASSGKEITRTSRATEAFF
TRBJ1-2 NA TRBV5-1 NA TGCGCCAGCAGCTTCGACGGGGAGGGGAATGGCTACACCTTC CASSFDGEGNGYTF
TRBJ2-2 TRBD1 TRBV5-6 NA TGTGCCAGCAGACTTACAGGGGGCGCACGGACCGGGGAGCTGTTTTTT CASRLTGGARTGELFF
TRBJ2-1 TRBD1 TRBV5-1 NA TGCGCCAGCAGCGCCGACAGGGTTCGTATCAATGAGCAGTTCTTC CASSADRVRINEQFF
TRBJ2-5 NA TRBV6-6 NA TGTGCCAGCAGTTACGTTGCGGGGCAAGAGACCCAGTACTTC CASSYVAGQETQYF
TRBJ2-7 NA TRBV18 NA TGTGCCAGCTCAGAGCTTCAAAAAAGCTCCTACGAGCAGTACTTC CASSELQKSSYEQYF
TRBJ2-7 TRBD2 TRBV9 NA TGTGCCAGCAGCCCGGGGACTAACGAGCAGTACTTC CASSPGTNEQYF
TRBJ1-3 NA TRBV6-1 NA TGTGCCAGCCGCGGGGGGGACTCTGGAAACACCATATATTTT CASRGGDSGNTIYF
TRBJ1-3 TRBD1 TRBV19 NA TGTGCCAGTAGTACAACACCGGGACAGGGGCTCCTTAGCTCTGGAAACACCATATATTTT CASSTTPGQGLLSSGNTIYF
TRBJ2-5 TRBD1 TRBV7-2 NA TGTGCCAGCATCGCACAGACAGGGGCTGGGTCCCAGTACTTC CASIAQTGAGSQYF
TRBJ2-3 NA TRBV5-8 NA TGTGCCAGCAGCTTGGCCGGGGGTTCATATACGCAGTATTTT CASSLAGGSYTQYF
TRBJ1-1 NA TRBV18 NA TGTGCCAGCTCCAACCAGTTCGTGATGAACACTGAAGCTTTCTTT CASSNQFVMNTEAFF
TRBJ2-5 NA TRBV19 once TGTGCCAGTAGAGACGGGGGTTTACAAGAGACCCAGTACTTC CASRDGGLQETQYF
TRBJ2-1 NA TRBV20-1 NA TGCAGTGCTGGGCCGGAAGGTGAGCAGTTCTTC CSAGPEGEQFF
TRBJ2-3 TRBD2 TRBV30 once TGTGCCTGGAAACGCGGGAGAGGTACAGATACGCAGTATTTT CAWKRGRGTDTQYF
TRBJ1-1 NA TRBV7-8 NA TGTGCCAGCAGCCCGTACCTACAGGGAAAGACTGAAGCTTTCTTT CASSPYLQGKTEAFF
TRBJ1-2 TRBD1 TRBV7-2 NA TGTGCCAGCAGCTTTAGTTCGGACAGGGGCAGCTATGGCTACACCTTC CASSFSSDRGSYGYTF
TRBJ2-3 NA TRBV11-3 once TGTGCCAGCAGCCAGAGTTCGGGTACGCAGTATTTT CASSQSSGTQYF
TRBJ2-3 TRBD2 TRBV19 NA TGTGCCAGTACTAACGGGGGGAACACAGATACGCAGTATTTT CASTNGGNTDTQYF
TRBJ2-7 NA TRBV7-9 NA TGTGCCAGCAGCCCTCTAGGGGGATACAGCTCCTACGAGCAGTACTTC CASSPLGGYSSYEQYF
TRBJ2-1 NA TRBV7-3 once TGTGCCAGCAGCTATTCAGTGAGCGACAATGAGCAGTTCTTC CASSYSVSDNEQFF
TRBJ2-3 TRBD2 TRBV25-1 NA TGTGCCAGCAGTCGGCTAGCGGGAGGGCGGGATACGCAGTATTTT CASSRLAGGRDTQYF
TRBJ2-3 NA TRBV9 once TGTGCCAGCAGCGTAGGTGGGGCCTCCGGGGGAAATACGCAGTATTTT CASSVGGASGGNTQYF
TRBJ2-1 TRBD2 TRBV5-1 NA TGCGCCAGCAGCCTAACCGGGACTAGCGGGACTAAGGAGCAGTTCTTC CASSLTGTSGTKEQFF
TRBJ1-3 NA TRBV7-8 NA TGTGCCAGCAGCCCACGACTTGTGTCCTCTGGAAACACCATATATTTT CASSPRLVSSGNTIYF
TRBJ1-5 NA TRBV30 NA TGTGCCTGGGGCCGGAGCTATAGCAATCAGCCCCAGCATTTT CAWGRSYSNQPQHF
TRBJ2-7 NA TRBV5-5 NA TGTGCCAGCAGCTTGGCCCCGGGTTATAGGACCTACGAGCAGTACTTC CASSLAPGYRTYEQYF
TRBJ1-4 TRBD1 TRBV29-1 once TGCAGCGTTGGCAGGGGGAATGAAAAACTGTTTTTT CSVGRGNEKLFF
TRBJ1-6 TRBD1 TRBV12-5 once TGTGCTAGTGGGGGGACAGCAAGGGATTCACCCCTCCACTTT CASGGTARDSPLHF